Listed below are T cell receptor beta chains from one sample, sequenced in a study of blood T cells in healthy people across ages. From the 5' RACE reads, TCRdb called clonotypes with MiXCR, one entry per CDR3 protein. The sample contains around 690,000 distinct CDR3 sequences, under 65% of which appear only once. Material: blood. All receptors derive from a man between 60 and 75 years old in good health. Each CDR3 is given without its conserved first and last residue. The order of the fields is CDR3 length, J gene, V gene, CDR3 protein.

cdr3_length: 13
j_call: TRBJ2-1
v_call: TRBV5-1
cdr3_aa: ASSLAGRGYNEQF

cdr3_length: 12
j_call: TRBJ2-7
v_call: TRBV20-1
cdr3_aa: SARFGRQGGEQY

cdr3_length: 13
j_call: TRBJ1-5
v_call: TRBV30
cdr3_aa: AWTSGTHSNQPQH

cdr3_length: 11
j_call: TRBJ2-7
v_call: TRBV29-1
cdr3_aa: SVRGGPSYEQY

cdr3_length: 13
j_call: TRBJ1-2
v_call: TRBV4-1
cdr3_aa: ASRLTRTSRSGYT

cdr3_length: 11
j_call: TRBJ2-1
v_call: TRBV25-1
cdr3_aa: ASSRDRANERF

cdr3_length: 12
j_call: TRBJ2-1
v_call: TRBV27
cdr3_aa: ASNRGIRYNEQF

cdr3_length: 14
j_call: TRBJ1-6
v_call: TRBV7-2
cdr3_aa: ASSLSASSYNSPLH

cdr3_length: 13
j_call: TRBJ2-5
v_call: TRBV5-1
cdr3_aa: ASSFEGSRWETQY

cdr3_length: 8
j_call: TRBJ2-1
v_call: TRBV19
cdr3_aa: ASGLAEQF

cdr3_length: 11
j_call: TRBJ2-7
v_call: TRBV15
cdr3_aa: ATSRDKESEQY